This T cell receptor beta chain was captured in a study of blood T cell repertoires in COVID-19. The V gene's germline CDR1 is MGHRA and CDR2 YSYEKL. Trimming took 1 base from V and 7 from J, leaving 14 bases between them. This CDR3 contains 15 residues. The data were produced by immunoSEQ multiplex PCR, yet TCRdb's version contains in-frame clones alone and is incomplete. The data show 310,000 or so clones, about 91% seen once. The sample comprised PBMCs or T cells enriched from blood (not recorded which). The chain recombines TRBV4-1 with TRBJ2-1; D not certain. This receptor was taken from a young woman who had recovered from COVID-19. This CDR3 is CASSQGVASWNEQFF. CDR3 nucleotide sequence: TGCGCCAGCAGCCAAGGAGTAGCTTCATGGAATGAGCAGTTCTTC.